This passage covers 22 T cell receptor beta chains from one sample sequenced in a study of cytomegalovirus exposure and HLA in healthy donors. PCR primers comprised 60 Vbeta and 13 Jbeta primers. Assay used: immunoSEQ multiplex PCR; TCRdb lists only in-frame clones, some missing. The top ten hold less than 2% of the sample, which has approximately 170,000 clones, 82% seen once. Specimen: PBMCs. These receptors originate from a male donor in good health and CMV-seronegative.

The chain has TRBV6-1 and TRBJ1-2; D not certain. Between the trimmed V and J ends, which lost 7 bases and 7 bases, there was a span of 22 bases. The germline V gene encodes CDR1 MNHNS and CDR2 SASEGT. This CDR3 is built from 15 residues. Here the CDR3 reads CASTPTGEVWFGYTF. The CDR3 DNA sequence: TGTGCCAGCACCCCCACTGGGGAGGTTTGGTTTGGCTACACCTTC.

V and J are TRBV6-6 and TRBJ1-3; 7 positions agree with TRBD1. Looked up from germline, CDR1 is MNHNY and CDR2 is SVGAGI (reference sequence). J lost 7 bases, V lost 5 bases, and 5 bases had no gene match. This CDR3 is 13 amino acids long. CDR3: CASSRDRENTIYF. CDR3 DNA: TGTGCCAGCAGTCGGGACAGAGAGAACACCATATATTTT.

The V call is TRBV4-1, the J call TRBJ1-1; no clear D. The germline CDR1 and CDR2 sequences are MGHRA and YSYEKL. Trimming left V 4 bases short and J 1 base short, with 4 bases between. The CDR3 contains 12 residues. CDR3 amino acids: CASSPPNTEAFF. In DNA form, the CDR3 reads TGCGCCAGCAGCCCTCCGAACACTGAAGCTTTCTTT.

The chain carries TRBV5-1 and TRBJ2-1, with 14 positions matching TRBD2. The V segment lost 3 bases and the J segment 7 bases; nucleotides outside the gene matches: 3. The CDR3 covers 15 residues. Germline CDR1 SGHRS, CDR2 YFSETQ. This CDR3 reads CASSSRLAGGNEQFF. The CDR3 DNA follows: TGCGCCAGCAGCTCTAGACTAGCGGGAGGGAATGAGCAGTTCTTC.

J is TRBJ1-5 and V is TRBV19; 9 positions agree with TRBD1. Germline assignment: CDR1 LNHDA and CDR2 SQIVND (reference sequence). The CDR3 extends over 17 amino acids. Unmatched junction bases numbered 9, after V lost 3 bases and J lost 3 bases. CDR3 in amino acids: CASSITGGASPNQPQHF. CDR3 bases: TGTGCCAGTAGTATCACAGGGGGCGCATCCCCCAATCAGCCCCAGCATTTT.

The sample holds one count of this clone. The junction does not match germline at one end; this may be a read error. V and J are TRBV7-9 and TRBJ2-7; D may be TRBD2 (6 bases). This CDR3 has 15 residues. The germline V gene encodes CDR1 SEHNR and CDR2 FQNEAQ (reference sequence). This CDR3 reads CSSSPPGREMNEQYF. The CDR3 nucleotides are TGTTCCAGCAGCCCCCCGGGCCGGGAGATGAATGAGCAGTACTTC.

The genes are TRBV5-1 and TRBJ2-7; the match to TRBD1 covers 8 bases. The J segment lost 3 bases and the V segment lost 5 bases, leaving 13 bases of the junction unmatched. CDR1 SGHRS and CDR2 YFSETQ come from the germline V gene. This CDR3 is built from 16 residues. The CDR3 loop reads CASRLGIRGLLYEQYF. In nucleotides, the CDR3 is TGCGCCAGCAGATTAGGAATCAGGGGGCTACTCTACGAGCAGTACTTC. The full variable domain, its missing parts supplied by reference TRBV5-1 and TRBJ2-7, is KAGVTQTPRYLIKTRGQQVTLSCSPISGHRSVSWYQQTPGQGLQFLFEYFSETQRNKGNFPGRFSGRQFSNSRSEMNVSTLELGDSALYLCASRLGIRGLLYEQYFGPGTRLTVT.

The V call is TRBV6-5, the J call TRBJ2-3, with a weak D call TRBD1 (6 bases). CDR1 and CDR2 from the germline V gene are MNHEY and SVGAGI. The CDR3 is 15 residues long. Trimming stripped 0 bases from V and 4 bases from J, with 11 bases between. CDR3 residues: CASSYSITGSDTQYF. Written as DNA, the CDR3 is TGTGCCAGCAGTTACTCTATCACAGGGTCAGATACGCAGTATTTT.

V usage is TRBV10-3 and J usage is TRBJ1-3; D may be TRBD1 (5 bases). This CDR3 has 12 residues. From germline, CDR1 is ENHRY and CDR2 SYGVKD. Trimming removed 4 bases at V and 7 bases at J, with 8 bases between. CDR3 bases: TGTGCCATCAGTGGGCGGGGGAACACCATATATTTT. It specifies CAISGRGNTIYF.

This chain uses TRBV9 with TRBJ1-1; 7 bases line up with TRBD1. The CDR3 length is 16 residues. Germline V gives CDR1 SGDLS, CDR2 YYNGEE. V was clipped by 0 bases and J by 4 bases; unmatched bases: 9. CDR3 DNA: TGTGCCAGCAGCGTAGATCTAGGGGGCTCGGTCACTGAAGCTTTCTTT. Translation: CASSVDLGGSVTEAFF.

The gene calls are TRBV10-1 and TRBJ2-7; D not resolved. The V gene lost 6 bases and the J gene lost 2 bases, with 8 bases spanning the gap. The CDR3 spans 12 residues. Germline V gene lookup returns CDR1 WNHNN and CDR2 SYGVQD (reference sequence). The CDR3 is CASRAETYEQYF. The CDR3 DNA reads TGCGCCAGCAGGGCAGAAACCTACGAGCAGTACTTC.

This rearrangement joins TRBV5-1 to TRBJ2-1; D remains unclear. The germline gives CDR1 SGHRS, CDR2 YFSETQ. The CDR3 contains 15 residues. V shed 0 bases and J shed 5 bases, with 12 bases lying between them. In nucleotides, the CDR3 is TGCGCCAGCAGCTTGGCGGGTGTTCTTCACAATGAGCAGTTCTTC. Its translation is CASSLAGVLHNEQFF.

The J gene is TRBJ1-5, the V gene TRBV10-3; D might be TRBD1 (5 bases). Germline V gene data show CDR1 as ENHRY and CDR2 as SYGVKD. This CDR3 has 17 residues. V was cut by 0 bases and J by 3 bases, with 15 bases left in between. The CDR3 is CAISESGHGVNNQPQHF. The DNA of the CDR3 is TGTGCCATCAGTGAGTCGGGGCATGGGGTGAACAATCAGCCCCAGCATTTT.

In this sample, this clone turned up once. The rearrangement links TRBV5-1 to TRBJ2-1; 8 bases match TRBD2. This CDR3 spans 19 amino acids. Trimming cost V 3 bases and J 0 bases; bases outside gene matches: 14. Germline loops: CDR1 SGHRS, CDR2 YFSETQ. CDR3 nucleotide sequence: TGCGCCAGCAGCTCTCCCCTAGCGGGTGATGAAAGCTCCTACAATGAGCAGTTCTTC. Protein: CASSSPLAGDESSYNEQFF.

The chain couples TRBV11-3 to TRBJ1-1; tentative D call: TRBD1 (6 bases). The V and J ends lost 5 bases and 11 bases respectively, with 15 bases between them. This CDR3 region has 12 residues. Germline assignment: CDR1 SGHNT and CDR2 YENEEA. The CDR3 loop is CASSPQTGSAFF. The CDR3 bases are TGTGCCAGCAGCCCGCAGACAGGATCGGCTTTCTTT.

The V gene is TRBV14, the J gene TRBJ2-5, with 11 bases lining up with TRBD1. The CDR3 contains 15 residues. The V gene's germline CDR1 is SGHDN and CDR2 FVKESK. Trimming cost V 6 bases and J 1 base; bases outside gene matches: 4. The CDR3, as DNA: TGTGCCAGCAGACCGGACAGGGGGCCCCAAGAGACCCAGTACTTC. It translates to CASRPDRGPQETQYF. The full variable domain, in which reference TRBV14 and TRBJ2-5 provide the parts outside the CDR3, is EAGVTQFPSHSVIEKGQTVTLRCDPISGHDNLYWYRRVMGKEIKFLLHFVKESKQDESGMPNNRFLAERTGGTYSTLKVQPAELEDSGVYFCASRPDRGPQETQYFGPGTRLLVL.

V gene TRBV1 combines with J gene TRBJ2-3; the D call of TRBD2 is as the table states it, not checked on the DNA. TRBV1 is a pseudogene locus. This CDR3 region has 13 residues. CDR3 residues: CTSRCDRLVTQYF. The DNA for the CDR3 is TGCACCAGCAGGTGCGATCGACTCGTTACGCAGTATTTT.

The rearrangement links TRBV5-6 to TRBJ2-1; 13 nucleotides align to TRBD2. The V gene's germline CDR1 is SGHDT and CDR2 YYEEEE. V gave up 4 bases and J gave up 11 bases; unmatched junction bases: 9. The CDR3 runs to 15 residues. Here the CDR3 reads CASSILAGGTNKQFF. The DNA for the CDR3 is TGTGCCAGCAGCATACTAGCGGGGGGGACCAACAAGCAGTTCTTC.

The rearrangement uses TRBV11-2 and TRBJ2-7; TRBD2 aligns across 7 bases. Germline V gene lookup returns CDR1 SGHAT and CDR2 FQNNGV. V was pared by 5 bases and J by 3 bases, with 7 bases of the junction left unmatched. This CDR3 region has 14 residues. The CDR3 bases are TGTGCCAGCAGCCTACTGGCGGGGGACTACGAGCAGTACTTC. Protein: CASSLLAGDYEQYF.

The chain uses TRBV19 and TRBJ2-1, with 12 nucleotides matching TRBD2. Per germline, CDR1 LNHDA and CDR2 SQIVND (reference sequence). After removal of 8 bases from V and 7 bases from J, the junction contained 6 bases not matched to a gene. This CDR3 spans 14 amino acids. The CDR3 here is CASGPSGRANEQFF. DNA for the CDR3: TGTGCCAGTGGGCCTAGCGGGAGGGCTAATGAGCAGTTCTTC.

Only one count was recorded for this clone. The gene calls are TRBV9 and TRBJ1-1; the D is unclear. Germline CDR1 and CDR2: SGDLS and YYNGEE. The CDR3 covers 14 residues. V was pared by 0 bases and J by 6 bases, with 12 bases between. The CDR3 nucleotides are TGTGCCAGCAGCGTAGAAAATGAGGGCGCTGAAGCTTTCTTT. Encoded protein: CASSVENEGAEAFF.

The CDR3: CASRTGQHYGYTF. The DNA for the CDR3 is TGTGCCAGCAGAACGGGACAGCACTATGGCTACACCTTC. The V and J genes are TRBV6-5 and TRBJ1-2; 7 bases match TRBD1. In germline, CDR1 is MNHEY, CDR2 SVGAGI. V lost 6 bases to trimming and J lost 3 bases; unmatched junction nucleotides: 4. The CDR3 spans 13 residues.